This T cell receptor (beta chain) is drawn from a study of shared clonotypes between healthy human individuals. Study results and limitations: It was observed that approximately 5% of naive CD4 clonotypes were shared across four donors.

V was shortened by 5 bases and J by 3 bases, with 11 bases between the two germline ends. Germline CDR1 SNHLY, CDR2 FYNNEI. The CDR3 consists of 13 residues. The repertoire was sequenced with immunoSEQ multiplex PCR; TCRdb's copy has only in-frame clones and lacks some. The sample comprises some 630,000 clones, about two thirds of which are singletons, and around 1.8% rests with the top ten. With regard to this clone: Its antigen is unidentified.

This sequence joins TRBV2 and TRBJ2-7, with a weak D call TRBD2 (6 bases). The clonotype comes from a woman in her thirties in good health. The sequenced material came from memory CD4+ T cells sorted from blood. Subset meaning: CD45RA-negative fraction. CDR3 protein: CASSIAELYEQYF. The CDR3 DNA follows: TGTGCCAGCAGTATAGCGGAACTCTACGAGCAGTACTTC.